These 25 T cell receptor beta chains came from one sample sequenced in a study of CD8+CD57+ T cells in acquired aplastic anemia (dated by TCRdb to 2017 to 2018). The patients picked for sequencing were ones in whom flow cytometry had shown an expansion of CD8+CD57+ cells. The sequencing machine was an Illumina HiSeq 2000. Genomic DNA was used as template for profiling of TCR beta VDJ combinations and CDR3 sequences. TCRdb trimmed the raw reads at Q25, called clones with MiXCR and kept productive beta chains. Records with the same CDR3 protein are collapsed into one entry carrying the most frequent genes and DNA. Here the sample has 150,000 to 200,000 distinct CDR3 sequences; around 48% occur a single time. The top ten hold 2.5% to 3% of the sample. The sequencing input was sorted CD4+, CD8+, or CD8+CD57+ T cells (not recorded which) from PBMCs. The receptors were gathered from a human donor with aplastic anemia.

In this sample, this clonotype turned up many times. The chain couples TRBV5-6 to TRBJ2-5, with 7 bases fitting TRBD2. V dropped 4 bases and J dropped 5; count of bases not matched to a gene: 5. Germline CDR1 is SGHDT and CDR2 is YYEEEE. This CDR3 has 13 amino acids. Here the CDR3 DNA reads TGTGCCAGCAGCACCCTAGCGGACGAGACCCAGTACTTC. Amino acids: CASSTLADETQYF.

The chain combines TRBV19 with TRBJ2-5, with D maybe TRBD2 (6 bases). V was cut by 3 bases and J by 1 base, with 9 bases left in between. In germline, CDR1 is LNHDA, CDR2 SQIVND (reference sequence). The CDR3 is 14 amino acids. CDR3 coding DNA: TGTGCCAGTAGTATTGGGGGGTCCCAAGAGACCCAGTACTTC. This encodes CASSIGGSQETQYF.

The chain employs TRBV2 and TRBJ1-2; 9 bases map to TRBD1. The CDR3 sequence is 12 residues long. CDR1 and CDR2 (germline): SNHLY, FYNNEI. The ends lost 8 bases at V and 4 bases at J; junction bases unmatched: 2. The CDR3 DNA reads TGTGCCAGCGGGACAGGGACCTATGGCTACACCTTC. Translated, it gives CASGTGTYGYTF.

V and J are TRBV7-9 and TRBJ2-3, with TRBD1 identical over 8 bases. Trimming at V came to 5 bases and at J to 6 bases, leaving 4 bases not matched to a gene. Germline V CDR1 and CDR2: SEHNR, FQNEAQ (reference sequence). The CDR3 has 13 residues. CDR3 loop: CASSQDRADTQYF. CDR3 coding DNA: TGTGCCAGCAGCCAGGACAGGGCCGATACGCAGTATTTT.

The rearrangement links TRBV28 to TRBJ1-3; D is perhaps TRBD1 (5 bases). This CDR3 has 14 amino acids. The V end lost 8 bases, the J end lost 0 bases, and 11 bases lay between the germline ends. In germline, CDR1 is MDHEN, CDR2 SYDVKM. The CDR3 here is CASGGPNSGNTIYF. In DNA, the CDR3 is TGTGCCAGCGGGGGACCCAACTCTGGAAACACCATATATTTT.

The chain links TRBV15 to TRBJ2-1; TRBD2 matches 8 bases. Germline values: CDR1 LNHNV, CDR2 YYDKDF (reference sequence). CDR3 length: 13 amino acids. With V trimmed by 1 base and J by 10 bases, 3 bases remained unmatched. This CDR3 reads CATSRAREGEQFF. In DNA, the CDR3 is TGTGCCACCAGCAGAGCCCGGGAGGGAGAGCAGTTCTTC.

This clonotype was detected many times. The rearrangement links TRBV4-2 to TRBJ2-3, with 12 positions matching TRBD2. V shed 0 bases, J shed 3 bases, and the junction held 7 bases outside the gene matches. Germline-derived CDR1 and CDR2 are LGHNA and YNFKEQ. This CDR3 contains 18 residues. The CDR3 DNA reads TGTGCCAGCAGCCAAGAGGTACTAGCGGGAGGAGGTACAGATACGCAGTATTTT. Encoded protein: CASSQEVLAGGGTDTQYF.

This clonotype was recorded many times. This rearrangement joins TRBV5-6 to TRBJ2-5, with 13 positions matching TRBD2. The CDR3 sequence is 15 residues long. V gave up 3 bases and J gave up 5 bases; unmatched junction bases: 4. Germline V gene data show CDR1 as SGHDT and CDR2 as YYEEEE. CDR3 DNA sequence: TGTGCCAGCAGCTCTTCGGGACTAGCGGGGGAGACCCAGTACTTC. This encodes CASSSSGLAGETQYF.

V is TRBV5-4 and J is TRBJ2-1, with TRBD2 identical over 16 bases. The CDR3 consists of 16 residues. Trimming removed 4 bases from V and 7 bases from J; junction bases left unmatched: 5. CDR1 is SGHNT and CDR2 is YYREEE in the germline V gene (reference sequence). CDR3 DNA: TGTGCCAGCAGCCAGGGGACTAGCGGGGGGGAAAATGAGCAGTTCTTC. Translating it yields CASSQGTSGGENEQFF.

The CDR3 loop is CASSLSGRAHEQYF. The CDR3 region has the DNA TGTGCCAGCAGCTTAAGCGGGAGGGCCCACGAGCAGTACTTC. This sequence joins TRBV7-9 and TRBJ2-7; the match to TRBD2 covers 10 bases. V lost 2 bases, J lost 5 bases, and 3 bases stayed unmatched. This CDR3 is 14 amino acids long. Germline CDR1 SEHNR, CDR2 FQNEAQ (reference sequence).

The chain employs TRBV15 and TRBJ1-1; no reliable D call. Between the trimmed V and J ends, which lost 1 base and 6 bases, there was a span of 15 bases. Germline lookup yields CDR1 LNHNV and CDR2 YYDKDF (reference sequence). CDR3 length: 15 amino acids. CDR3 nucleotide sequence: TGTGCCACCAGCAGAGGGGCAGGCGTGATTTCTGAAGCTTTCTTT. Its protein is CATSRGAGVISEAFF.

The rearrangement links TRBV29-1 to TRBJ2-6; a weak D match, TRBD1 (5 bases). The CDR3 is 14 residues long. The V and J ends lost 1 base and 3 bases respectively, with 7 bases between them. The germline V gene encodes CDR1 SQVTM and CDR2 ANQGSEA. The CDR3 is CSVEAGNGANVLTF. CDR3 sequence (DNA): TGCAGCGTTGAAGCAGGGAATGGGGCCAACGTCCTGACTTTC.

This sequence joins TRBV15 and TRBJ1-4; D call uncertain. Germline-derived CDR1 and CDR2 are LNHNV and YYDKDF (reference sequence). There are 12 residues in the CDR3. The V and J ends lost 6 bases and 15 bases respectively, with 17 bases between them. CDR3 nucleotide sequence: TGTGCCACCAGAGGTGGAGAGGGTTCGGTGTTTTTT. Its translation is CATRGGEGSVFF.

With regard to this clonotype: A much larger clone sits a single nucleotide away, making a read error possible. The J gene is TRBJ1-4, the V gene TRBV20-1; D possibly corresponds to TRBD1 (5 bases). The CDR3 totals 15 residues. Germline V gene lookup returns CDR1 DFQATT and CDR2 SNEGSKA (reference sequence). CDR3 nucleotides: TGCAGTACTAGCGACTCAGGGATGAGTAATGAAAAACTGTTTTTT. This encodes CSTSDSGMSNEKLFF.

About this clonotype itself: A much larger clone lies a single base off, so this may be a read error. The conserved phenylalanine or tryptophan is not found at the CDR3 terminus, so this likely reflects a read error. The DNA is left out, because the CDR3 cannot be placed on it with certainty; the CDR3 is given as TCRdb lists it. This chain uses TRBV12-3 or TRBV12-4 with TRBJ1-2. A total of 13 residues make up the CDR3, ends included. CDR3: CASSLHGDELHTI.

This clonotype occurred once. A much larger clone lies one base from this, so it may be a read error. CDR3 DNA sequence: TGTGCCAGCAACGTAGGATCCAGGGGGCGAAGTCGGGACACTGAAGCTTTCTTT. This sequence encodes CASNVGSRGRSRDTEAFF. V and J are TRBV9 and TRBJ1-1; 8 positions agree with TRBD1. CDR1 and CDR2 from the germline V gene are SGDLS and YYNGEE. The length of the CDR3 is 18 residues.

This clonotype showed up just a few times. This chain links TRBV6-1 with TRBJ1-4; D gene ambiguous. V gave up 6 bases and J gave up 5 bases, with 10 bases separating them. The CDR3 has 13 residues. The germline V gene encodes CDR1 MNHNS and CDR2 SASEGT. The CDR3 here is CASSGERNEKLFF. DNA of the CDR3: TGTGCCAGCAGCGGGGAAAGAAATGAAAAACTGTTTTTT.

This chain's CDR3 is CATSDSGGAKETQHF. The CDR3, as DNA: TGTGCCACCAGTGATTCGGGGGGCGCGAAGGAGACCCAGCATTTT. V usage is TRBV24-1 and J usage is TRBJ1-5; the D gene is possibly TRBD1 (6 bases). V lost 2 bases to trimming and J lost 11 bases, with 18 bases between them. Germline-derived CDR1 and CDR2 are KGHDR and SFDVKD. The CDR3 runs 15 residues.

The chain combines TRBV12-3 or TRBV12-4 with TRBJ2-3, with D tentatively TRBD2 (5 bases). With 5 bases removed from V and 4 bases from J, the gap between germline ends came to 31 bases. This CDR3 comprises 20 residues. The CDR3 protein is CASSSDGMSAGPRPPDTQYF. CDR3 in DNA: TGTGCCAGCAGTAGCGACGGCATGTCGGCGGGCCCCCGCCCCCCAGATACGCAGTATTTT.

This clonotype turned up a few times. The V call is TRBV5-1, the J call TRBJ1-1, with D tentatively TRBD1 (6 bases). CDR1 is SGHRS, CDR2 YFSETQ, per germline. Trimming removed 0 bases at V and 0 bases at J, with 12 bases between. The CDR3 is made up of 16 amino acids. The CDR3 bases are TGCGCCAGCAGCTTGGACCGGGACACAATGAACACTGAAGCTTTCTTT. Translated: CASSLDRDTMNTEAFF.

The sample holds many counts of this clonotype. The chain combines TRBV19 with TRBJ2-3; 9 bases map to TRBD2. CDR1 is LNHDA and CDR2 is SQIVND in the germline V gene (reference sequence). This CDR3 contains 16 residues. J lost 0 bases, V lost 5 bases, and 6 bases had no gene match. The CDR3: CASSPIAGASTDTQYF. The CDR3 bases are TGTGCCAGTAGTCCAATAGCGGGAGCCAGCACAGATACGCAGTATTTT.

Turning to this clonotype: This may stem from a read error, because a much larger clone lies one nucleotide away. This rearrangement joins TRBV9 to TRBJ1-4; no definite D call. The V and J ends lost 0 bases and 0 bases respectively, with 6 bases between them. Germline CDR1 SGDLS, CDR2 YYNGEE. CDR3 length: 15 residues. DNA of the CDR3: TGTGCCAGCAGCGTAGTCGGGGCAACTAATGAAAAACTGTTTTTT. Translation: CASSVVGATNEKLFF.

The chain combines TRBV19 with TRBJ1-1; D might be TRBD1 (5 bases). The germline CDR1 and CDR2 sequences are LNHDA and SQIVND (reference sequence). The CDR3 totals 13 residues. Trimming took off 10 bases at V and 2 bases at J, with 14 bases between the two ends. As DNA, the CDR3 is TGTGCCACTCTCGGGACGATTAACACTGAAGCTTTCTTT. Residues: CATLGTINTEAFF.

This chain joins TRBV19 and TRBJ1-5; TRBD1 is a possible D gene (6 bases). V lost 6 bases and J 4 bases, leaving 10 bases between the germline ends. CDR1 and CDR2 (germline): LNHDA, SQIVND (reference sequence). The CDR3 length is 13 residues. The CDR3 loop is CASRMDRNQPQHF. For the CDR3, the DNA is TGTGCCAGTAGAATGGACAGAAATCAGCCCCAGCATTTT.

The chain employs TRBV9 and TRBJ1-6; no reliable D call. Trimming stripped 0 bases from V and 5 bases from J, with 21 bases between. Germline loops: CDR1 SGDLS, CDR2 YYNGEE. This CDR3 contains 19 residues. DNA for the CDR3: TGTGCCAGCAGCGTAGCTGGGGATACTCATAATCAGGATAATTCACCCCTCCACTTT. This encodes CASSVAGDTHNQDNSPLHF.